These T cell receptor beta chains were read from a single sample in a study of blood T cell repertoires in COVID-19. Data came from immunoSEQ multiplex PCR; TCRdb stores just in-frame clones and leaves some out. The data hold around 620,000 clones, with around 90% observed a single time. Input material: peripheral blood. These TCRs come from a woman under 30 with acute or convalescent COVID-19. CDR3s include the opening cysteine and the closing phenylalanine or tryptophan. Each record gives: J gene, clone size, V gene, D gene, CDR3 DNA, CDR3 protein. A D gene is named only where the DNA matches it firmly. Where a row states a size, it is once, few, many or the class of an expanded clone; other rows omit it.

>TRBJ1-2|NA|TRBV9|TRBD1
TGTGCCAGCAGCGTAGGGAACGGACAGGGGTCCCTGGGAGGCTACACCTTC
CASSVGNGQGSLGGYTF
>TRBJ1-2|NA|TRBV5-1|TRBD1
TGCGCCAGCAGCCCACCTGGACAGGGGGCAGGAGGCTACACCTTC
CASSPPGQGAGGYTF
>TRBJ1-4|NA|TRBV7-9|NA
TGTGCCAGCAGTTGGGGTTATTCGGAGGGCGAAAAACTGTTTTTT
CASSWGYSEGEKLFF
>TRBJ1-1|once|TRBV9|NA
TGTGCCAGCAGCGCCAATGCGGAGCGGGGCGGGGGCACTGAAGCTTTCTTT
CASSANAERGGGTEAFF
>TRBJ2-5|NA|TRBV7-3|NA
TGTGCCAGCAGCCCCGGACAGCAAGAGACCCAGTACTTC
CASSPGQQETQYF
>TRBJ2-1|NA|TRBV7-2|NA
TGTGCCAGCAGCTCGACGAGTAGCGGCCACAATGAGCAGTTCTTC
CASSSTSSGHNEQFF
>TRBJ2-7|NA|TRBV29-1|NA
TGCAGCGTTGTCGCTGGGCAACCTCCCTACGAGCAGTACTTC
CSVVAGQPPYEQYF
>TRBJ1-1|NA|TRBV4-3|NA
TGCGCCAGCAGCCAAGATTGGGGAGATGAAGCTTTCTTT
CASSQDWGDEAFF
>TRBJ2-3|NA|TRBV5-1|NA
TGCGCCAGCAGCGCCCCCGTGGTAACAGGTAGCACAGATACGCAGTATTTT
CASSAPVVTGSTDTQYF
>TRBJ1-2|NA|TRBV4-1|NA
TGCGCCAGCAGCCATCCCCAGGGAATAAGGGAAGGAGGCTACACCTTC
CASSHPQGIREGGYTF
>TRBJ1-1|NA|TRBV4-1|NA
TGCGCCAGCAGCCCATTTAGCGAGAACACTGAAGCTTTCTTT
CASSPFSENTEAFF
>TRBJ1-1|few|TRBV6-4|NA
TGTGCCAGCAGTGAGGCGGCAGGGCAGAACACTGAAGCTTTCTTT
CASSEAAGQNTEAFF
>TRBJ1-2|NA|TRBV28|TRBD1
TGTGCCAGCAGTCCAGGGACAGGGCCTCCTGGGGGCTACACCTTC
CASSPGTGPPGGYTF
>TRBJ1-2|NA|TRBV7-2|NA
TGTGCCAGCAGCGCCCCGTGGGGGGAACCTAACTATGGCTACACCTTC
CASSAPWGEPNYGYTF
>TRBJ2-7|NA|TRBV4-1|TRBD2
TGCGCCAGCAGCTTCGGACTAGCGGGGGACGAGCAGTACTTC
CASSFGLAGDEQYF
>TRBJ2-2|NA|TRBV19|TRBD2
TGTGCCAGTAGTATAACCACGGGGGGGCCCGGGGAGCTGTTTTTT
CASSITTGGPGELFF
>TRBJ1-4|NA|TRBV5-5|NA
TGTGCCAGCAGCATACAGGGTCTTAATGAAAAACTGTTTTTT
CASSIQGLNEKLFF
>TRBJ2-1|NA|TRBV12-3/TRBV12-4|NA
TGTGCCAGCAGCCATCCATACAATGAGCAGTTCTTC
CASSHPYNEQFF
>TRBJ1-2|once|TRBV9|NA
TGTGCCAGCAGCGTCCGAGGGGGGGATGGCTACACCTTC
CASSVRGGDGYTF
>TRBJ2-1|NA|TRBV7-2|TRBD2
TGTGCCAGCAGCCCATACCCCACTAGCGGGGGGTCAAATGAGCAGTTCTTC
CASSPYPTSGGSNEQFF
>TRBJ2-7|NA|TRBV11-1|TRBD2
TGTGCCAGCAGGGGACTAGCGGGGACCTACGAGCAGTACTTC
CASRGLAGTYEQYF
>TRBJ1-1|NA|TRBV3-1/TRBV3-2|NA
TGTGCCAGCAGCCAAGCGGGAGTAGGGAACACTGAAGCTTTCTTT
CASSQAGVGNTEAFF
>TRBJ1-5|NA|TRBV5-1|TRBD1
TGCGCCAGCAGCCCGGACAGGGGGGACCAGCCCCAGCATTTT
CASSPDRGDQPQHF
>TRBJ1-5|NA|TRBV10-3|TRBD1
TGTGCCATCAGTCAGGGGGGCAATCAGCCCCAGCATTTT
CAISQGGNQPQHF
>TRBJ1-6|NA|TRBV5-1|TRBD1
TGCGCCAGCAAAAGGGGGCGCAAATCACCCCTCCACTTT
CASKRGRKSPLHF
>TRBJ2-7|NA|TRBV12-3/TRBV12-4|NA
TGTGCCAGCAGTTTTGGGGGGTACGACGAGCAGTACTTC
CASSFGGYDEQYF
>TRBJ2-3|NA|TRBV20-1|NA
TGCAGTGTTGGGCCCACAGATACGCAGTATTTT
CSVGPTDTQYF
>TRBJ1-2|NA|TRBV4-2|NA
TGTGCCAGCAGCCAAACCACCGCAGGGTGGGATGGCTACACCTTC
CASSQTTAGWDGYTF
>TRBJ2-7|NA|TRBV12-3/TRBV12-4|TRBD1
TGTGCCAGCAGCGGACAGGGCGCAGGCGAGCAGTACTTC
CASSGQGAGEQYF
>TRBJ2-7|NA|TRBV19|NA
TGTGCCAGTAGTACAATCCGGGACAACGAGCAGTACTTC
CASSTIRDNEQYF
>TRBJ1-2|NA|TRBV6-6|TRBD1
TGTGCCAGCAGGGGACAGGGGGCATATGTTTATGGCTACACCTTC
CASRGQGAYVYGYTF
>TRBJ2-7|NA|TRBV5-1|TRBD2
TGCGCCAGCAGCTTGGAACTAGCGGGGGACCGGAGGTACTTC
CASSLELAGDRRYF
>TRBJ1-6|NA|TRBV11-2|NA
TGTGCCAGCAGCGCCACCGGAGGCAAGTACTCACCCCTCCACTTT
CASSATGGKYSPLHF
>TRBJ1-2|NA|TRBV27|NA
TGTGCCAGCAGTTCGCCGGGGGGGACTGGATTGGGTGGCTACACCTTC
CASSSPGGTGLGGYTF
>TRBJ1-5|NA|TRBV6-2/TRBV6-3|NA
TGTGCCAGCAGTTACGAGGGCCATCAGCCCCAGCATTTT
CASSYEGHQPQHF
>TRBJ1-2|NA|TRBV7-2|TRBD1
TGTGCCAGCAGCTTAACAGGGGGCGGGAATGGCTACACCTTC
CASSLTGGGNGYTF
>TRBJ2-3|NA|TRBV7-9|NA
TGTGCCAGCAACCCGACAGACACAGATACGCAGTATTTT
CASNPTDTDTQYF
>TRBJ2-7|NA|TRBV9|NA
TGTGCCAGCAGCGTTCGACAGACTGCCTACGAGCAGTACTTC
CASSVRQTAYEQYF
>TRBJ1-3|NA|TRBV11-2|NA
TGTGCCAGCAGCCCGAACCCTCCCGAGGCCTCTGGAAACACCATATATTTT
CASSPNPPEASGNTIYF
>TRBJ2-5|NA|TRBV5-8|TRBD2
TGTGCCAGCAGCCTTGCCGGGACTAGCGGGGAAGAGACCCAGTACTTC
CASSLAGTSGEETQYF
>TRBJ1-2|NA|TRBV5-1|NA
TGCGCCAGCAGCTTGGCCCTAGGGGGTGGTTCTGGCTACACCTTC
CASSLALGGGSGYTF
>TRBJ1-6|NA|TRBV28|NA
TGTGCCAGCAGTTTGTACTCAGGGTCAGGGCTATATTCACCCCTCCACTTT
CASSLYSGSGLYSPLHF
>TRBJ1-6|NA|TRBV9|NA
TGTGCCAGCAGCGTATCAGGCCCTCCAGCCCTCCACTTT
CASSVSGPPALHF
>TRBJ2-3|NA|TRBV5-1|NA
TGCGCCAGCAGCTTGAGTACTAACACAGATACGCAGTATTTT
CASSLSTNTDTQYF
>TRBJ1-2|NA|TRBV27|TRBD1
TGTGCCAGCACCGGACAGGGGGCGCATGGCTACACCTTC
CASTGQGAHGYTF
>TRBJ1-1|NA|TRBV14|TRBD1
TGTGCCAGCAGCCAAGTATATTTCAGGACAGGTCTTCGGAACACTGAAGCTTTCTTT
CASSQVYFRTGLRNTEAFF
>TRBJ2-3|NA|TRBV5-1|NA
TGCGCCAGCAGCCCTTACACAGATACGCAGTATTTT
CASSPYTDTQYF
>TRBJ2-1|NA|TRBV2|NA
TGTGCCAGCAGCATCCCGCTGACGGGGAGCTCCTACAATGAGCAGTTCTTC
CASSIPLTGSSYNEQFF
>TRBJ1-4|NA|TRBV15|NA
TGTGCCACCAAGAGGGCTGGGACTAATGAAAAACTGTTTTTT
CATKRAGTNEKLFF
>TRBJ2-7|NA|TRBV4-3|NA
TGCGCCAGCAGCCAAGCCATCCCTTTGGGGCACGAGCAGTACTTC
CASSQAIPLGHEQYF
>TRBJ2-1|NA|TRBV12-3/TRBV12-4|TRBD2
TGTGCCAGCAGTCCAGGTAGCCCGGGGGGATTCTTC
CASSPGSPGGFF
>TRBJ1-4|once|TRBV6-5|TRBD1
TGTGCCAGCAGTTTGGGGGACAGGGGGCTTAATGAAAAACTGTTTTTT
CASSLGDRGLNEKLFF
>TRBJ2-7|NA|TRBV7-8|TRBD1
TGTGCCAGCAGCTTAGCGCGGGACAGGGGAGGGACCTACGAGCAGTACTTC
CASSLARDRGGTYEQYF
>TRBJ1-2|once|TRBV5-6|TRBD1
TGTGCCAGCAGCTTGGGTGAACAGGGGGATGGCTACACCTTC
CASSLGEQGDGYTF
>TRBJ1-1|once|TRBV5-1|TRBD1
TGCGCCAGCAGCTTCAGGGGGCTGGACACTGAAGCTTTCTTT
CASSFRGLDTEAFF
>TRBJ1-1|NA|TRBV7-2|NA
TGTGCCAGCAGCTTAGTGGACAGTCGCACTGAAGCTTTCTTT
CASSLVDSRTEAFF
>TRBJ2-7|NA|TRBV2|TRBD1
TGTGCCGCGGGACAGGGGACTTACGAGCAGTACTTC
CAAGQGTYEQYF
>TRBJ2-7|NA|TRBV30|NA
TGTGCCTGGAGTGTACAGTCGGTATACGAGCAGTACTTC
CAWSVQSVYEQYF
>TRBJ2-3|NA|TRBV15|NA
TGTGCCACCGCGCGAGGTGGGGGGGCTCGGACAGATACGCAGTATTTT
CATARGGGARTDTQYF
>TRBJ1-4|NA|TRBV6-5|TRBD1
TGTGCCAGCCCGGACAGGGAGAGTGAAAAACTGTTTTTT
CASPDRESEKLFF